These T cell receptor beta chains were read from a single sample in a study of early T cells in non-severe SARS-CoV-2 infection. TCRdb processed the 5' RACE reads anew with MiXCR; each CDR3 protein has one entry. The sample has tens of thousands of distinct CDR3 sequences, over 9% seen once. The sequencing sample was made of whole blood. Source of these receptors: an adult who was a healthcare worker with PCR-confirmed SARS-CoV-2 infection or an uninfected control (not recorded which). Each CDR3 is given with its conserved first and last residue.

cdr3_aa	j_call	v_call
CASSRPGTGDGYTF	TRBJ1-2	TRBV5-4
CASSYGSSWDF	TRBJ2-7	TRBV6-6
CASSYPIYEQYF	TRBJ2-7	TRBV6-2/TRBV6-3
CATSRANRLPSGANVLTF	TRBJ2-6	TRBV15
CASSLVRGGSGANVLTF	TRBJ2-6	TRBV11-2
CASSLLHREDYGYTF	TRBJ1-2	TRBV6-2/TRBV6-3
CAISAGGDETQYF	TRBJ2-5	TRBV10-3
CATSDYQDTQYF	TRBJ2-3	TRBV24-1
CASSLDFRVEQYF	TRBJ2-7	TRBV7-9
CASSITTGVNEKLFF	TRBJ1-4	TRBV25-1
CASSLPSRNEQFF	TRBJ2-1	TRBV5-6
CAISVQGSGNSPLHF	TRBJ1-6	TRBV10-3
CAISEAGVGTGELFF	TRBJ2-2	TRBV10-3
CAAGSPKAFF	TRBJ1-1	TRBV2
CASNREHTEAFF	TRBJ1-1	TRBV18
CASGLGGTANYGYTF	TRBJ1-2	TRBV5-1
CASSLGTDIYEQYF	TRBJ2-7	TRBV5-1
CASSPQGVSSYNEQFF	TRBJ2-1	TRBV7-9
CASRPPGGLDGYTF	TRBJ1-2	TRBV5-1
CASSPFGGRVHEQYF	TRBJ2-7	TRBV5-5
CASSLRGQGSPLHF	TRBJ1-6	TRBV27
CSVEDAGEQFF	TRBJ2-1	TRBV29-1
CASSRGAGDGNIQYF	TRBJ2-4	TRBV13
CSARVQGGSTEAFF	TRBJ1-1	TRBV20-1
CASSKVTGVKGGSEQYF	TRBJ2-7	TRBV21-1
CAISEPGTYEADTQYF	TRBJ2-3	TRBV10-3
CATEVAGQLYNEQFF	TRBJ2-1	TRBV24-1
CAISDSQGIAYNEQFF	TRBJ2-1	TRBV10-3